This T cell receptor (beta chain) was identified during a study of T cells in Graves' hyperthyroidism and ophthalmopathy. TCR beta CDR3 sequences were amplified from RNA transcripts. The HTBI set primed first-round TCR CDR3 RT-PCR. TCRdb analysed the multiplex PCR reads with MiXCR anew, one entry per CDR3 protein. The repertoire has some 510,000 distinct CDR3 sequences, 20% of them found once; the top ten carry about 25%. This sample holds PBMCs from roughly 10 ml fresh peripheral blood. In its sample, this clonotype was seen many times. Its antigen is still unknown. Study observations and caveats: Progression to ophthalmopathy was predicted a median of about six months early.

The ends lost 5 bases at V and 0 bases at J; junction bases unmatched: 9. There are 16 residues in the CDR3. Germline V gene sequence: CDR1 MNHNS, CDR2 SASEGT. V usage is TRBV6-1 and J usage is TRBJ2-7; TRBD1 matches 8 bases. Sequencing input: blood. The sequence was obtained from a man between 18 and 35 years old with Graves' hyperthyroidism. CDR3 region: CASSTGTGIISYEQYF. In DNA form, the CDR3 reads TGTGCCAGCAGTACGGGGACAGGCATAATCTCCTACGAGCAGTACTTC.